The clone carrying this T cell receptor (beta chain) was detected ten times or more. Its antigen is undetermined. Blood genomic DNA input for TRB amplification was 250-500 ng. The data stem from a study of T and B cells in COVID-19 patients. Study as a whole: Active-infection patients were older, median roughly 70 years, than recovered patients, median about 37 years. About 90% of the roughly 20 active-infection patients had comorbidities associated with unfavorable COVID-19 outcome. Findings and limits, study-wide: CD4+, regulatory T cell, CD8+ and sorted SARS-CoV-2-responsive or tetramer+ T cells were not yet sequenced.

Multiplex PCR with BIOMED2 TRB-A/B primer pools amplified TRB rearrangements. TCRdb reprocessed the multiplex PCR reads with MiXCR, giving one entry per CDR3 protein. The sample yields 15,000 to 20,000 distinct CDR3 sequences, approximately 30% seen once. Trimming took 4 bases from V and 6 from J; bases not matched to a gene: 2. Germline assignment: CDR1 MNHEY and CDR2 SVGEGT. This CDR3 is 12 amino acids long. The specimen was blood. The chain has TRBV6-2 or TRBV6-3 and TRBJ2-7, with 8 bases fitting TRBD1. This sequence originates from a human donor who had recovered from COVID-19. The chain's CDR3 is CASSWTGTEQYF. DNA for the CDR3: TGTGCCAGCAGTTGGACAGGGACCGAGCAGTACTTC.